This TCR beta chain originates from a study of blood T cells in healthy people across ages. The germline CDR1 and CDR2 sequences are DFQATT and SNEGSKA (reference sequence). This CDR3 has 11 amino acids. V lost 2 bases and J lost 7, with 9 bases in between. Using a J-beta primer mix together with a sample-barcoded 5' primer, a second PCR was run for roughly 6 to 12 cycles. There were at least 2.5 million CDR3-containing paired-end reads obtained from each sample. Using its own MiXCR run on the 5' RACE reads, TCRdb lists one record per CDR3 protein. The sample has 750,000 to 950,000 distinct CDR3 sequences, approximately 53% seen once; the top ten hold approximately 40%.

Source material: blood. The TCR originated in a man at least 80 years old in good health. The chain carries TRBV20-1 and TRBJ2-7; no definite D call. CDR3 DNA sequence: TGCAGTGCTAGAAATCCCGAGGAGCAGTACTTC. Translated, it gives CSARNPEEQYF.